Listed below are T cell receptor beta chains from one sample, sequenced in a study of T cells in localized non-small cell lung cancer. Clones were sequenced by immunoSEQ multiplex PCR, and TCRdb holds only the in-frame ones, with some missing. Of about 22,000 clones in the sample, roughly nine tenths were seen once. Sequencing was performed on PBMCs, taken before any cancer treatment. These receptor sequences come from a man aged 40 to 70 with stage II squamous cell lung carcinoma. CDR3s include the opening cysteine and the closing phenylalanine or tryptophan. D genes are given only for firm matches. Size values are once, few and many counts, or a class for expanded clones, and some rows have none.

>TRBJ2-5|.|.|TRBV20-1
TGCAGTGCCCGAGGAGGAGAGACCCAGTACTTC
CSARGGETQYF
>TRBJ2-3|.|.|TRBV6-1
TGTGCCAGCAGTGAAGAGGGCACAGATACGCAGTATTTT
CASSEEGTDTQYF
>TRBJ1-2|.|TRBD1|TRBV5-1
TGCGCCAGCAGATTAGGGGACAGGTTGAACTATGGCTACACCTTC
CASRLGDRLNYGYTF
>TRBJ2-7|.|TRBD2|TRBV7-6
TGTGCCAGCAGCTTCACACCTGGGTTAGCGGGAAACTACGAGCAGTACTTC
CASSFTPGLAGNYEQYF
>TRBJ1-5|.|TRBD1|TRBV27
TGTGCCAGCAGGGAAGACAGGGGGCATCAGCCCCAGCATTTT
CASREDRGHQPQHF
>TRBJ1-1|once|.|TRBV19
TGTGCCAGTAAAGGAGACAGGATGAACACTGAAGCTTTCTTT
CASKGDRMNTEAFF
>TRBJ1-2|.|.|TRBV18
TGTGCCAGCTCACCAGAAGCGGGCTACACCTTC
CASSPEAGYTF
>TRBJ1-2|.|TRBD1|TRBV30
TGTGCCTGGAGTTTAACAGGGGTGGGTGGCTACACCTTC
CAWSLTGVGGYTF
>TRBJ1-2|once|.|TRBV5-4
TGTGCCAGCAGTAAACCGGGACGGGGTCCTTTGGATGGCTACACCTTC
CASSKPGRGPLDGYTF
>TRBJ2-2|.|TRBD2|TRBV7-2
TGTGCCAGCAGCTCCGGTTGGAGCGGGAGACCCGGGGAGCTGTTTTTT
CASSSGWSGRPGELFF
>TRBJ2-7|.|.|TRBV6-1
TGTGCCAGCAAATCTTGGGACCCCTCCTACGAGCAGTACTTC
CASKSWDPSYEQYF
>TRBJ2-5|.|TRBD1|TRBV29-1
TGCAGCGTTGGACAGGGGGAGACCCAGTACTTC
CSVGQGETQYF
>TRBJ1-1|.|.|TRBV7-9
TGTGCCAGCAGCTTAGTTGAGGGGGACACTGAAGCTTTCTTT
CASSLVEGDTEAFF
>TRBJ2-5|.|TRBD2|TRBV9
TGTGCCAGCAGCGCATTAGCGGGAGGGCCCGCAGAGACCCAGTACTTC
CASSALAGGPAETQYF
>TRBJ2-1|.|TRBD1|TRBV29-1
TGCAGCGTTGAAGGGAGACAGGGGGCGGATGAGCAGTTCTTC
CSVEGRQGADEQFF